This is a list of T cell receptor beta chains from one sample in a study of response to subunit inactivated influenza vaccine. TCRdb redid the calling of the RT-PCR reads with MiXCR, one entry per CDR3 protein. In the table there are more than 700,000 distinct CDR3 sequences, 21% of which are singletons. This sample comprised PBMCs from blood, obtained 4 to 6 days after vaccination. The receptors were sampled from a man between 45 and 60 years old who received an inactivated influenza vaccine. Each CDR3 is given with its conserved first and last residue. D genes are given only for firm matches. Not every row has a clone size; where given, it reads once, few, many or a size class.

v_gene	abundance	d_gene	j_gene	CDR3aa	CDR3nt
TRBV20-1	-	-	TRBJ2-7	CSAAPSSAGSYEQYF	TGCAGTGCTGCCCCCTCTAGCGCCGGCTCCTACGAGCAGTACTTC
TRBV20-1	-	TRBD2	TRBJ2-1	CSARLAGIRNEQFF	TGCAGTGCCCGACTAGCGGGGATTAGGAATGAGCAGTTCTTC
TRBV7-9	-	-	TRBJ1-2	CASSLVGSRSGYTF	TGTGCCAGCAGCTTAGTGGGGAGTCGGTCTGGCTACACCTTC
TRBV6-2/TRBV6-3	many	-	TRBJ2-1	CASLGLAGTRLDPSSYNEQFF	TGTGCCAGCCTGGGATTGGCGGGGACCAGGCTCGATCCGAGCTCCTACAATGAGCAGTTCTTC
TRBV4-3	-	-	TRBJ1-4	CASSQDKAVEKLFF	TGCGCCAGCAGCCAAGACAAGGCCGTCGAAAAACTGTTTTTT
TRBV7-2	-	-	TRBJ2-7	CASSLTGHGAYEQYF	TGTGCCAGCAGCTTAACAGGACATGGCGCCTACGAGCAGTACTTC
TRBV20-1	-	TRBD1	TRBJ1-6	CSATYRDRGSSYNSPLHF	TGCAGTGCCACCTACCGGGACAGGGGGTCCTCCTATAATTCACCCCTCCACTTT
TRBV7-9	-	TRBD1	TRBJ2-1	CASSMDRGFYNEQFF	TGTGCCAGCAGCATGGACAGGGGGTTTTACAATGAGCAGTTCTTC
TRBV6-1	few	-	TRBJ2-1	CASSEFSRAGNYNEQFF	TGTGCCAGCAGTGAATTTAGTCGGGCAGGGAATTACAATGAGCAGTTCTTC
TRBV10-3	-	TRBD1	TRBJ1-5	CAIQGARDQPQHF	TGTGCCATTCAGGGGGCGAGGGATCAGCCCCAGCATTTT
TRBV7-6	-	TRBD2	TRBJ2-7	CASSSGTSGIEQYF	TGTGCCAGCAGCTCCGGGACTAGCGGGATCGAGCAGTACTTC
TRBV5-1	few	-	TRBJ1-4	CASSLDGRSNEKLFF	TGCGCCAGCAGCTTGGATGGACGGAGTAATGAAAAACTGTTTTTT
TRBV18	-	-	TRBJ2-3	CASSPGLTTDTQYF	TGTGCCAGCTCACCCGGACTTACCACAGATACGCAGTATTTT
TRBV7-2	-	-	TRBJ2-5	CASSFASEETQYF	TGTGCCAGCAGCTTTGCCAGTGAGGAGACCCAGTACTTC
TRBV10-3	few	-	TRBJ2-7	CAISESMVSYEQYF	TGTGCCATCAGTGAGTCGATGGTCTCCTACGAGCAGTACTTC
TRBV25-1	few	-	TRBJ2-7	CASSQGMGEQYF	TGTGCCAGCAGCCAGGGAATGGGTGAGCAGTACTTC
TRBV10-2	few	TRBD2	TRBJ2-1	CASSLIAGYYNEQFF	TGCGCCAGCAGTCTCATAGCGGGATACTACAATGAGCAGTTCTTC
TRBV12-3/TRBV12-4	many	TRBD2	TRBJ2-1	CASSLGVAGFRQFF	TGTGCCAGCAGTTTAGGGGTAGCGGGATTTCGGCAGTTCTTC
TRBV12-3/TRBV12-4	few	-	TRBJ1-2	CASSFGGAEGYTF	TGTGCCAGCAGTTTTGGAGGGGCGGAGGGCTACACCTTC
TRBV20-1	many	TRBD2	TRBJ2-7	CSASGLSGGEQYF	TGCAGTGCGTCGGGACTTTCGGGGGGCGAGCAGTACTTC
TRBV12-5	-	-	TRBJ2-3	CASGVYAGTQYF	TGTGCTAGTGGTGTTTACGCGGGTACGCAGTATTTT
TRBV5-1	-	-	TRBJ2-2	CASSQRRGYTGELFF	TGCGCCAGCAGCCAGCGCAGGGGCTACACCGGGGAGCTGTTTTTT
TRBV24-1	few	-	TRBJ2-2	CATSDTAGAGNTGELFF	TGTGCCACCAGTGATACCGCAGGGGCCGGGAACACCGGGGAGCTGTTTTTT
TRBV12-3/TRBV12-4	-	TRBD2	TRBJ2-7	CASSLGLTSGSGEQYF	TGTGCCAGCAGTTTAGGTCTTACTAGCGGGAGCGGGGAGCAGTACTTC
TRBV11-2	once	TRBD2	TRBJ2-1	CASSPLGLAGGLYNEQFF	TGTGCCAGCAGCCCCCTCGGACTAGCGGGAGGACTCTACAATGAGCAGTTCTTC
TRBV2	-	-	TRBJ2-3	CASSGGYTDTQYF	TGTGCCAGCAGTGGCGGATACACAGATACGCAGTATTTT
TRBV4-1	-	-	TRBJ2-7	CARSPDSTYEQYF	TGTGCCAGGAGCCCGGACAGTACCTACGAGCAGTACTTC
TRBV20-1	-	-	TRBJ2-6	CSARDRSSGANVLTF	TGCAGTGCTAGAGATCGGAGCTCTGGGGCCAACGTCCTGACTTTC
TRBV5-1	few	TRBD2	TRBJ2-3	CASSLDGTSGGTQYF	TGCGCCAGCAGCTTGGACGGGACTAGCGGGGGTACGCAGTATTTT
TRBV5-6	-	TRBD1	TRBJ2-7	CASSAADRPYEQYF	TGTGCCAGCAGCGCCGCGGACAGGCCCTACGAGCAGTACTTC
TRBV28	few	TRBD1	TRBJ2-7	CASGTGRRGYEQYF	TGTGCCAGCGGGACAGGCCGAAGAGGATACGAGCAGTACTTC
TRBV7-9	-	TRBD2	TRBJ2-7	CASSLARVRGGPYEQCF	TGTGCCAGCAGCTTAGCGCGGGTGCGGGGGGGCCCCTACGAGCAGTGCTTC
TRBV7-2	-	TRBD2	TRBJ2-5	CASSVAGVAGGQKTQYF	TGTGCCAGCAGTGTGGCAGGCGTAGCGGGGGGGCAAAAGACCCAGTACTTC
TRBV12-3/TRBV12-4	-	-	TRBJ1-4	CASSFGQPNEKLFF	TGTGCCAGCAGTTTTGGGCAGCCGAATGAAAAACTGTTTTTT
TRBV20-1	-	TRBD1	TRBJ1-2	CSARDRTGIDYGYTF	TGCAGTGCTAGAGATCGGACAGGGATAGACTATGGCTACACCTTC
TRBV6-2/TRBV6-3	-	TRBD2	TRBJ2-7	CASSYQTSGRLSTLQLYEQYF	TGTGCCAGCAGTTACCAGACTAGCGGGAGGCTCTCGACCCTTCAACTCTACGAGCAGTACTTC
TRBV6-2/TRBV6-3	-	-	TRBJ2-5	CASSYVGGRETQYF	TGTGCCAGCAGTTACGTGGGGGGGCGAGAGACCCAGTACTTC
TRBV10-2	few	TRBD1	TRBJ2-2	CASSRRQGADTGELFF	TGCGCCAGCAGTAGAAGACAGGGGGCTGACACCGGGGAGCTGTTTTTT
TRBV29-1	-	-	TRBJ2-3	CSVEEWEVGTDTQYF	TGCAGCGTTGAAGAGTGGGAGGTTGGCACAGATACGCAGTATTTT
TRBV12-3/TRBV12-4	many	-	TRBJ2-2	CASSSREGGELFF	TGTGCCAGCAGTTCCAGGGAAGGCGGGGAGCTGTTTTTT
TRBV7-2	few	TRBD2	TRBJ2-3	CASSRTREFTDTQYF	TGTGCCAGCAGCCGGACTAGGGAATTCACAGATACGCAGTATTTT
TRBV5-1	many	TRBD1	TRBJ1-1	CASSSGQGNTEAFF	TGCGCCAGCAGCTCGGGACAGGGGAACACTGAAGCTTTCTTT
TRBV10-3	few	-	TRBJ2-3	CAISESAWVQYF	TGTGCCATCAGTGAGTCGGCTTGGGTGCAGTATTTT
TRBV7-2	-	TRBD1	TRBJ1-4	CASSLGGQGQGKLFF	TGTGCCAGCAGCTTAGGTGGACAGGGGCAGGGAAAACTGTTTTTT
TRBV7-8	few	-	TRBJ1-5	CASSLDGRIQPQHF	TGTGCCAGCAGCTTAGACGGCAGGATACAGCCCCAGCATTTT
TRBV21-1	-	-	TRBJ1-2	CASSKGETGDNYGYTF	TGTGCCAGCAGCAAGGGGGAGACAGGGGACAACTATGGCTACACCTTC
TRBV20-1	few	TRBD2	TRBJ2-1	CSAGLAGGGASYNEQFF	TGCAGTGCCGGACTAGCGGGAGGGGGAGCCTCCTACAATGAGCAGTTCTTC
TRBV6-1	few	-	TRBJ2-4	CASRGGWKATKNIQYF	TGTGCCAGCAGAGGAGGTTGGAAGGCGACCAAAAACATTCAGTACTTC
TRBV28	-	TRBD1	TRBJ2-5	CASSLLQGYQETQYF	TGTGCCAGCAGTTTGTTACAGGGGTACCAAGAGACCCAGTACTTC
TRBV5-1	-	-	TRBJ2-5	CASSLRRTSSHMETQYF	TGCGCCAGCAGCTTGCGGAGGACATCAAGTCATATGGAGACCCAGTACTTC
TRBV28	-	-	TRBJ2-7	CASSSRLGGPFYEQYF	TGTGCCAGCAGTTCACGTCTGGGCGGACCGTTCTACGAGCAGTACTTC
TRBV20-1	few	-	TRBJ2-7	CSASKGPGNYEQYF	TGCAGTGCTAGTAAGGGTCCCGGAAACTACGAGCAGTACTTC
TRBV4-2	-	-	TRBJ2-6	CASSQDGYSGVTGANVLTF	TGTGCCAGCAGCCAAGATGGCTACTCAGGAGTAACTGGGGCCAACGTCCTGACTTTC
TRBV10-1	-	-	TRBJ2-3	CASSDTGPRDTQYF	TGCGCCAGCAGTGATACGGGGCCGCGGGATACGCAGTATTTT
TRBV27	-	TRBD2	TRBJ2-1	CASSFSGRVANEQFF	TGTGCCAGCAGTTTTAGCGGGAGGGTAGCAAATGAGCAGTTCTTC